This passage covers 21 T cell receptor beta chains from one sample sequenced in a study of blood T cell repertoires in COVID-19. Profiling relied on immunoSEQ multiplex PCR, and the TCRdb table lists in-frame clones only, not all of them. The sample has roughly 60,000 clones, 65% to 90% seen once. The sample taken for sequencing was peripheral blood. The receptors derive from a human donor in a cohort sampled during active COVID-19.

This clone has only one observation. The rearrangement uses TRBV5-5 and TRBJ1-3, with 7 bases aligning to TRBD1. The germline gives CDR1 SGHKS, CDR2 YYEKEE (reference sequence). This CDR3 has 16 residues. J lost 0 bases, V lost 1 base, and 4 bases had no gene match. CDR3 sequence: CASSLTGAYSGNTIYF. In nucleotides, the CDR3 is TGTGCCAGCAGCTTGACAGGGGCCTACTCTGGAAACACCATATATTTT. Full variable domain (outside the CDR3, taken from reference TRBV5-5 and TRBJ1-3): DAGVTQSPTHLIKTRGQQVTLRCSPISGHKSVSWYQQVLGQGPQFIFQYYEKEERGRGNFPDRFSARQFPNYSSELNVNALLLGDSALYLCASSLTGAYSGNTIYFGEGSWLTVV.

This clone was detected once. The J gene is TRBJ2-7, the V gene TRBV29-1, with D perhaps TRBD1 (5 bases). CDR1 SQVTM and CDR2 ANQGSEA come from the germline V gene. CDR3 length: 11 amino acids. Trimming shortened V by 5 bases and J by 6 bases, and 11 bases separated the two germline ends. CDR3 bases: TGCAGCGTTTTCGGGCAGGGCGAGCAGTACTTC. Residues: CSVFGQGEQYF.

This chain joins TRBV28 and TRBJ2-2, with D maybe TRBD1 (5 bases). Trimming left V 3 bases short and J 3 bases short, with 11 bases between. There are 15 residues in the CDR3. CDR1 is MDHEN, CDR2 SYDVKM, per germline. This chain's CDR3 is CASSFAGLDTGELFF. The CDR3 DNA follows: TGTGCCAGCAGTTTCGCAGGGCTCGACACCGGGGAGCTGTTTTTT.

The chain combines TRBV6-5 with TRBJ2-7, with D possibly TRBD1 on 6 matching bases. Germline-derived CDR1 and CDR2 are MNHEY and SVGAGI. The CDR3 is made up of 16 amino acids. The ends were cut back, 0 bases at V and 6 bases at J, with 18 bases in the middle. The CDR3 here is CASSYSIQGGGGEQYF. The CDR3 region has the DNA TGTGCCAGCAGTTACTCGATACAGGGTGGAGGAGGCGAGCAGTACTTC.

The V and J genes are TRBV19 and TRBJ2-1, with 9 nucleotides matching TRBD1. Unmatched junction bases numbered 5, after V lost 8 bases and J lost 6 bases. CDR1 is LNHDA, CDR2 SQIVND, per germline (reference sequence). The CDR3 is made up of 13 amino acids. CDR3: CASWDRAGNEQFF. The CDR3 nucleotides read TGTGCCAGTTGGGACAGGGCGGGCAATGAGCAGTTCTTC.

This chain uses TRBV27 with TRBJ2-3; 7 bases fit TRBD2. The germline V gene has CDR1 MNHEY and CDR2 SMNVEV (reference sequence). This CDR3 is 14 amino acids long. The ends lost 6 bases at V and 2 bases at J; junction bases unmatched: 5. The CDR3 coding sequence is TGTGCCAGCAGACCAGCGGGGCCCACAGATACGCAGTATTTT. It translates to CASRPAGPTDTQYF.

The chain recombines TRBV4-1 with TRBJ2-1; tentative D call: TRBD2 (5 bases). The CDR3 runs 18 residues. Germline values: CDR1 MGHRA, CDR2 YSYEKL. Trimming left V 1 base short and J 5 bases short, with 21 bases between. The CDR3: CASSQGGGFSDRNNEQFF. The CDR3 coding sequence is TGCGCCAGCAGCCAAGGGGGTGGGTTTAGCGATCGAAACAATGAGCAGTTCTTC.

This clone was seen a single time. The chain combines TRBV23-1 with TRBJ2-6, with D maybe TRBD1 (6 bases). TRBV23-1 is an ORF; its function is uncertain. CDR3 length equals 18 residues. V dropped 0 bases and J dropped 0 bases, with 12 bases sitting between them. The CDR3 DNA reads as TGCGCCAGCAGTCAATCGGACAGAACCTTCTCTGGGGCCAACGTCCTGACTTTC. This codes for CASSQSDRTFSGANVLTF.

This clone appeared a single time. DNA for the CDR3: TGTGCCAGCTCACCACGGCAATCAGGGGGGAATTCACCCCTCCACTTT. The encoded protein is CASSPRQSGGNSPLHF. This rearrangement joins TRBV18 to TRBJ1-6, with TRBD1 identical over 7 bases. Germline V gives CDR1 KGHSH, CDR2 LQKENI. This CDR3 spans 16 amino acids. Trimming at V came to 1 base and at J to 7 bases, leaving 7 bases not matched to a gene.

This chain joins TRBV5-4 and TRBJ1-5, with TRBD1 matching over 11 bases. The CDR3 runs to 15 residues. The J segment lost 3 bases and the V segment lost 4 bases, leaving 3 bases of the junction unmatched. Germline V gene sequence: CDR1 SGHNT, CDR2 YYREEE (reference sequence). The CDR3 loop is CASSRDRGINQPQHF. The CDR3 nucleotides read TGTGCCAGCAGCCGGGACAGGGGGATCAATCAGCCCCAGCATTTT. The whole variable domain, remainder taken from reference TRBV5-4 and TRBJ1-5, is ETGVTQSPTHLIKTRGQQVTLRCSSQSGHNTVSWYQQALGQGPQFIFQYYREEENGRGNFPPRFSGLQFPNYSSELNVNALELDDSALYLCASSRDRGINQPQHFGDGTRLSIL.

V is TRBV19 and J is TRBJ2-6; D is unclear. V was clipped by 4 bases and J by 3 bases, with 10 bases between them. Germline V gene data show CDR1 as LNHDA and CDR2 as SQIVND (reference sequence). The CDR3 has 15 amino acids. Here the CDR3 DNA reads TGTGCCAGTAGTACAGAACCCTATGGGGCCAACGTCCTGACTTTC. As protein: CASSTEPYGANVLTF.

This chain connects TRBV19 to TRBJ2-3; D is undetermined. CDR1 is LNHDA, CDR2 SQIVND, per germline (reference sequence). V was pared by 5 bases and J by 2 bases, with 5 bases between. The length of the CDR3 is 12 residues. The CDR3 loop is CASSLSTDTQYF. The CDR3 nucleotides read TGTGCCAGTAGTCTATCCACAGATACGCAGTATTTT.

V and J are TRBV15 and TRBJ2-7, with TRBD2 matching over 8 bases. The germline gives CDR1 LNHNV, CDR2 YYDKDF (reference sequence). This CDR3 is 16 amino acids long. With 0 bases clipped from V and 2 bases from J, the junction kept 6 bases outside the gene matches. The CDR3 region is CATSRESSGSPYEQYF. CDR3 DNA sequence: TGTGCCACCAGCAGAGAGTCGAGCGGGAGCCCCTACGAGCAGTACTTC.

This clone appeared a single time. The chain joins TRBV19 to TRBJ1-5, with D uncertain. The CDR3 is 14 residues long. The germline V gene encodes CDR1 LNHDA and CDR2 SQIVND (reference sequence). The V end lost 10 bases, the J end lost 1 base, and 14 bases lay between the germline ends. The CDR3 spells CATSAPGSNQPQHF. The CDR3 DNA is TGTGCCACCTCGGCCCCCGGGAGCAATCAGCCCCAGCATTTT.

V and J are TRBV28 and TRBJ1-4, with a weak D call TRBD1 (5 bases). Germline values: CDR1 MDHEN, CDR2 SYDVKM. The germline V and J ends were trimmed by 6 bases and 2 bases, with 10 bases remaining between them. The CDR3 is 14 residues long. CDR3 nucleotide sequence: TGTGCCAGCAGCAGGGACTTGACTAATGAAAAACTGTTTTTT. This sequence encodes CASSRDLTNEKLFF. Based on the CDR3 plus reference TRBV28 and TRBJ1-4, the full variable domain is DVKVTQSSRYLVKRTGEKVFLECVQDMDHENMFWYRQDPGLGLRLIYFSYDVKMKEKGDIPEGYSVSREKKERFSLILESASTNQTSMYLCASSRDLTNEKLFFGSGTQLSVL.

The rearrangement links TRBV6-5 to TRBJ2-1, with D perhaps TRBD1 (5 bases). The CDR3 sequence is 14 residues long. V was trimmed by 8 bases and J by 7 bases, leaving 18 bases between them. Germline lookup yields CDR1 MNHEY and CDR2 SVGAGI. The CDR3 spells CASGDQGIRNEQFF. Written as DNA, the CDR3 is TGTGCCAGCGGCGACCAGGGAATCAGAAATGAGCAGTTCTTC.

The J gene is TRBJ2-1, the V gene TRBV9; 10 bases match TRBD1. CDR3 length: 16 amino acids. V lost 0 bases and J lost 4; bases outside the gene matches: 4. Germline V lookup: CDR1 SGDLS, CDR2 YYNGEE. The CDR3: CASSVARDRGYNEQFF. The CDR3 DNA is TGTGCCAGCAGCGTAGCCAGGGACAGGGGATACAATGAGCAGTTCTTC.

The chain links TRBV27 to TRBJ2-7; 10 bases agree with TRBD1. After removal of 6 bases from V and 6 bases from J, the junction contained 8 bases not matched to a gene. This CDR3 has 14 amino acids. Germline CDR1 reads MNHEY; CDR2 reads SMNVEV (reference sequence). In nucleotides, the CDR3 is TGTGCCAGCAGCCTGGGACAGGGGTGGTCCGAGCAGTACTTC. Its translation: CASSLGQGWSEQYF.

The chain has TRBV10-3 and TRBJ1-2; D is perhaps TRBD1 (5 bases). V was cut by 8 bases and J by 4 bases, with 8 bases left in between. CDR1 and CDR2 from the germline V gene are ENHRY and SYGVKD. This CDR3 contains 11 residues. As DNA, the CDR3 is TGTGCCATCGGAGACAGCTATGGCTACACCTTC. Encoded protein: CAIGDSYGYTF.

The CDR3: CASSLGGGVAGSDEQYF. CDR3 bases: TGTGCCAGCAGCTTAGGAGGAGGGGTAGCGGGATCAGACGAGCAGTACTTC. This chain links TRBV11-2 with TRBJ2-7, with TRBD2 matching over 8 bases. Germline V gene sequence: CDR1 SGHAT, CDR2 FQNNGV. The V gene end was trimmed by 1 base and the J gene end by 5 bases; junction bases not matched to a gene: 13. The CDR3 length is 17 residues. The whole variable domain, remainder taken from reference TRBV11-2 and TRBJ2-7, is EAGVAQSPRYKIIEKRQSVAFWCNPISGHATLYWYQQILGQGPKLLIQFQNNGVVDDSQLPKDRFSAERLKGVDSTLKIQPAKLEDSAVYLCASSLGGGVAGSDEQYFGPGTRLTVT.

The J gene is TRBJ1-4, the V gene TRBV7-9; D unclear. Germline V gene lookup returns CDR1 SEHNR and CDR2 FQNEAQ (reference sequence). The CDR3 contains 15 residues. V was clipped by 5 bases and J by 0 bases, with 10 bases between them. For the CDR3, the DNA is TGTGCCAGCAGCCAAGCGCGGGCAACTAATGAAAAACTGTTTTTT. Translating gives CASSQARATNEKLFF. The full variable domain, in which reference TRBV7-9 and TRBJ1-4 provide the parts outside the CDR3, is DTGVSQNPRHKITKRGQNVTFRCDPISEHNRLYWYRQTLGQGPEFLTYFQNEAQLEKSRLLSDRFSAERPKGSFSTLEIQRTEQGDSAMYLCASSQARATNEKLFFGSGTQLSVL.